These 19 T cell receptor beta chains share one sample of origin, sequenced in a study of shared clonotypes between healthy human individuals. TCRdb's copy holds only in-frame clones and misses some; the assay was immunoSEQ multiplex PCR. The table records more than 2 million clones, 90% to 95% of them present only once. Sequencing was performed on naive CD4+ T cells sorted from blood. Specified subset: CD45RA+ positively selected. The receptors originated from a man aged 18-30 years in good health.

This clone is a singleton in its sample. This sequence joins TRBV9 and TRBJ1-1; D may be TRBD1 (6 bases). CDR1 is SGDLS, CDR2 YYNGEE, per germline. V dropped 5 bases and J dropped 0 bases, with 8 bases sitting between them. This CDR3 is built from 13 residues. CDR3 residues: CASRGDMNTEAFF. CDR3 DNA sequence: TGTGCCAGCAGGGGGGACATGAACACTGAAGCTTTCTTT. The full variable domain, with the rest looked up from reference TRBV9 and TRBJ1-1, is DSGVTQTPKHLITATGQRVTLRCSPRSGDLSVYWYQQSLDQGLQFLIQYYNGEERAKGNILERFSAQQFPDLHSELNLSSLELGDSALYFCASRGDMNTEAFFGQGTRLTVV.

The chain is built from TRBV6-6 and TRBJ2-6; no firm D call. Trimming removed 10 bases from V and 4 bases from J, with 14 bases in between. The CDR3 length is 14 residues. The germline V gene encodes CDR1 MNHNY and CDR2 SVGAGI (reference sequence). CDR3 bases: TGTGCCACCGTCCGAGGATCCGGGGCCAACGTCCTGACTTTC. This codes for CATVRGSGANVLTF.

The V call is TRBV18, the J call TRBJ2-7; a possible D gene is TRBD2 (6 bases). V gave up 0 bases and J gave up 3 bases, with 12 bases separating them. The CDR3 consists of 15 residues. From germline, CDR1 is KGHSH and CDR2 LQKENI. The CDR3 loop is CASSPPGRRDYEQYF. CDR3 DNA sequence: TGTGCCAGCTCACCACCAGGCAGGCGGGACTACGAGCAGTACTTC.

Note on this clone: The same CDR3 is also encoded by other DNA sequences in this sample. V usage is TRBV19 and J usage is TRBJ1-2, with D perhaps matching TRBD1 (5 bases). The CDR3 runs to 14 residues. The V end lost 1 base, the J end lost 2 bases, and 8 bases lay between the germline ends. Germline V gene sequence: CDR1 LNHDA, CDR2 SQIVND (reference sequence). CDR3 sequence reads: CASSIAGGNYGYTF. The CDR3 nucleotides read TGTGCCAGTAGTATAGCCGGGGGGAACTATGGCTACACCTTC. Filled out from reference TRBV19 and TRBJ1-2, the complete variable domain reads DGGITQSPKYLFRKEGQNVTLSCEQNLNHDAMYWYRQDPGQGLRLIYYSQIVNDFQKGDIAEGYSVSREKKESFPLTVTSAQKNPTAFYLCASSIAGGNYGYTFGSGTRLTVV.

The rearrangement links TRBV2 to TRBJ2-7; 9 nucleotides agree with TRBD2. From germline, CDR1 is SNHLY and CDR2 FYNNEI. The trim removed 8 bases at V and 7 bases at J, leaving 12 bases unmatched. There are 14 residues in the CDR3. The CDR3 region is CASPGASGTGEQYF. DNA for the CDR3: TGTGCCAGCCCTGGAGCTAGCGGGACGGGAGAGCAGTACTTC. The variable domain in full, completed from reference TRBV2 and TRBJ2-7, reads EPEVTQTPSHQVTQMGQEVILRCVPISNHLYFYWYRQILGQKVEFLVSFYNNEISEKSEIFDDQFSVERPDGSNFTLKIRSTKLEDSAMYFCASPGASGTGEQYFGPGTRLTVT.

This chain connects TRBV10-2 to TRBJ1-6; D not resolved. The V end lost 3 bases, the J end lost 14 bases, and 8 bases lay between the germline ends. Per the germline V gene, CDR1 is WSHSY and CDR2 is SAAADI. The CDR3 loop spans 11 amino acids. The CDR3: CASSDLQTLHF. In nucleotides, the CDR3 is TGCGCCAGCAGTGATCTGCAGACCCTCCACTTT.

This sequence joins TRBV5-1 and TRBJ2-2, with D unclear. Trimming pared 2 bases from V and 1 base from J, leaving 6 bases between. CDR1 and CDR2 (germline): SGHRS, YFSETQ. There are 14 residues in the CDR3. The CDR3 bases are TGCGCCAGCAGCTTACACAGGAACACCGGGGAGCTGTTTTTT. Residues: CASSLHRNTGELFF.

The chain employs TRBV14 and TRBJ2-2; maybe TRBD1 (6 bases). Between the trimmed V and J ends, which lost 1 base and 7 bases, there was a span of 7 bases. Germline V gene sequence: CDR1 SGHDN, CDR2 FVKESK. The CDR3 contains 13 residues. CDR3 in DNA: TGTGCCAGCAGCCAAGTCAGGGGCGGGGAGCTGTTTTTT. Its protein is CASSQVRGGELFF.

The CDR3 sequence is CASSSDRGLEKLFF. For the CDR3, the DNA is TGTGCCAGCAGCTCCGACAGGGGGCTGGAAAAACTGTTTTTT. The genes are TRBV7-9 and TRBJ1-4, with 10 bases matching TRBD1. The CDR3 totals 14 residues. Losses at the gene ends were 4 bases for V and 8 bases for J; bases not matched to a gene: 4. CDR1 and CDR2 (germline): SEHNR, FQNEAQ (reference sequence). The entire variable domain, with the rest obtained from reference TRBV7-9 and TRBJ1-4, is as follows: DTGVSQNPRHKITKRGQNVTFRCDPISEHNRLYWYRQTLGQGPEFLTYFQNEAQLEKSRLLSDRFSAERPKGSFSTLEIQRTEQGDSAMYLCASSSDRGLEKLFFGSGTQLSVL.

The gene calls are TRBV4-1 and TRBJ1-3; D gene uncertain. V lost 0 bases and J lost 0, with 6 bases in between. From germline, CDR1 is MGHRA and CDR2 YSYEKL. CDR3 size: 15 residues. CDR3 DNA sequence: TGCGCCAGCAGCCAAGAGTTGTTCTCTGGAAACACCATATATTTT. Translation gives CASSQELFSGNTIYF.

The chain links TRBV5-4 to TRBJ2-5; 10 bases fit TRBD1. In germline, CDR1 is SGHNT, CDR2 YYREEE (reference sequence). The CDR3 is made up of 14 amino acids. V dropped 5 bases and J dropped 3; count of bases not matched to a gene: 4. DNA for the CDR3: TGTGCCAGCAGATCGGACAGGGGGAAAGAGACCCAGTACTTC. Protein sequence: CASRSDRGKETQYF.

The gene calls are TRBV11-2 and TRBJ2-3; TRBD2 agrees at 16 bases. Germline-derived CDR1 and CDR2 are SGHAT and FQNNGV. The CDR3 sequence is 17 residues long. Losses at the gene ends were 5 bases for V and 6 bases for J; bases not matched to a gene: 8. The CDR3 DNA reads TGTGCCAGCAGCCCCGGGACTAGCGGGGGGGACGGGGATACGCAGTATTTT. Translating gives CASSPGTSGGDGDTQYF.

This chain links TRBV11-2 with TRBJ2-2; no clear D gene. CDR3 length: 13 residues. Per the germline V gene, CDR1 is SGHAT and CDR2 is FQNNGV. V shed 4 bases and J shed 5 bases, with 8 bases lying between them. The CDR3 spells CASSSHRTGELFF. The DNA of the CDR3 is TGTGCCAGCAGCTCACACAGAACCGGGGAGCTGTTTTTT.

In DNA form, the CDR3 reads TGTGCCTGGAGTGGACAGGGGGAAAGGTCACCCCTCCACTTT. This encodes CAWSGQGERSPLHF. The rearrangement links TRBV30 to TRBJ1-6; 9 bases map to TRBD1. V was pared by 1 base and J by 10 bases, with 5 bases of the junction left unmatched. The germline V gene has CDR1 GTSNPN and CDR2 SVGIG (reference sequence). The CDR3 contains 14 residues.

V and J are TRBV9 and TRBJ2-3; perhaps TRBD2 as D (5 bases). Trimming pared 0 bases from V and 3 bases from J, leaving 14 bases between. The CDR3 is 16 amino acids. Germline CDR1 and CDR2: SGDLS and YYNGEE. The CDR3 reads CASSVDAPRGTDTQYF. CDR3 DNA sequence: TGTGCCAGCAGCGTAGATGCCCCGAGAGGGACAGATACGCAGTATTTT.

The table lists this clone with a count of one. The rearrangement joins TRBV7-2 to TRBJ1-1; D unclear. Trimming took 0 bases from V and 4 from J, leaving 12 bases between them. The CDR3 has 15 amino acids. Germline V gives CDR1 SGHTA, CDR2 FQGNSA. This CDR3 reads CASSLAGLVSTEAFF. CDR3 DNA sequence: TGTGCCAGCAGCTTAGCAGGGCTGGTAAGCACTGAAGCTTTCTTT.

Details on this clone: Given a much more abundant clone one base away, this may be a read error. V usage is TRBV11-2 and J usage is TRBJ1-2, with unresolved D. V was pared by 4 bases and J by 4 bases, with 4 bases between. The CDR3 is 11 residues long. Germline V gene data show CDR1 as SGHAT and CDR2 as FQNNGV. The CDR3 protein is CASSYSYGYTF. The CDR3 region has the DNA TGTGCCAGCAGCTACAGCTATGGCTACACCTTC.

The CDR3 nucleotides read TGTGCCTGGAGTGTCCCCATCGGGGCGCGAGGACATAGCAATCAGCCCCAGCATTTT. Translated, it gives CAWSVPIGARGHSNQPQHF. The J gene is TRBJ1-5, the V gene TRBV30, with TRBD1 as a possible D gene (5 bases). The CDR3 has 19 amino acids. Trimming left V 0 bases short and J 0 bases short, with 21 bases between. Per germline, CDR1 GTSNPN and CDR2 SVGIG (reference sequence).

The chain uses TRBV6-6 and TRBJ2-7; D tentatively reads TRBD1 or TRBD2 (6 bases each). V was cut by 4 bases and J by 6 bases, with 13 bases left in between. CDR1 and CDR2 (germline): MNHNY, SVGAGI (reference sequence). The CDR3 extends over 13 amino acids. The CDR3 bases are TGTGCCAGCAGTTCGGGGGCCCGGATCGAGCAGTACTTC. It codes for CASSSGARIEQYF.